The sequence of this T cell receptor (beta chain) was determined in a study of blood T cell repertoires in COVID-19. Per the original methods: From reference gene primer amplification, estimates of nucleated cell counts were derived. Only in-frame clones appear in the TCRdb table, and some are missing; sequencing was by immunoSEQ multiplex PCR. V, J and clone size were drawn from that table, and D and trimming were deduced from the DNA. Here the sample spans about 260,000 clones, around four fifths being singletons. This TCR derives from a man in his sixties who had recovered from COVID-19. Sequences were obtained from peripheral blood.

The CDR3, as DNA: TGTGCCAGCCGCAATACAGGGGAAGAGACCCAGTACTTC. This codes for CASRNTGEETQYF. The J gene is TRBJ2-5, the V gene TRBV6-5, with TRBD1 matching 7 bases. J lost 3 bases, V lost 8 bases, and 6 bases had no gene match. The CDR3 runs 13 residues. CDR1 is MNHEY, CDR2 SVGAGI, per germline.